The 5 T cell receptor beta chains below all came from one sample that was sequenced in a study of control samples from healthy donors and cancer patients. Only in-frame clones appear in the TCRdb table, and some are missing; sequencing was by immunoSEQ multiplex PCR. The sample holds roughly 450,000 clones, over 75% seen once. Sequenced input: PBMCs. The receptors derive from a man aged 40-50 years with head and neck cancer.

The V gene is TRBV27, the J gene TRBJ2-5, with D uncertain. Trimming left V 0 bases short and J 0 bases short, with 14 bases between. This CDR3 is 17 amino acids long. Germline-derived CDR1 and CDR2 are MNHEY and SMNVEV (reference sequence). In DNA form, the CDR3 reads TGTGCCAGCAGTTTATCGATAAGCAGGACGGACCAAGAGACCCAGTACTTC. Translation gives CASSLSISRTDQETQYF.

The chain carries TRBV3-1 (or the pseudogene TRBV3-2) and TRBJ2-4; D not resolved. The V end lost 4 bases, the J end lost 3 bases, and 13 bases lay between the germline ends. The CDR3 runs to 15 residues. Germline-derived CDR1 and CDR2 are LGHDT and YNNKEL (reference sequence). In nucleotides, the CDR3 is TGTGCCAGCAGCCCCTTGAGCTCTAGCAAAAACATTCAGTACTTC. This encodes CASSPLSSSKNIQYF.

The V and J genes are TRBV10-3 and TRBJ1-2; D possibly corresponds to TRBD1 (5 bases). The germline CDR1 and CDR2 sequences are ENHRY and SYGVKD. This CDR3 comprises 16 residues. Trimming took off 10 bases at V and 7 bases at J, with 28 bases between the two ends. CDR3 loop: CATMPAESRVGVGYTF. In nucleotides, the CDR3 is TGTGCCACGATGCCAGCCGAGTCCAGGGTAGGGGTTGGCTACACCTTC.

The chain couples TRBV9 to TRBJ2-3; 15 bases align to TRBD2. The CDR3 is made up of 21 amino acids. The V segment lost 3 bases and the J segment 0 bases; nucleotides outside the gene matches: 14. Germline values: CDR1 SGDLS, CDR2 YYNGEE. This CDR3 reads CASSAGPKGLAGGYSTDTQYF. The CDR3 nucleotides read TGTGCCAGCAGCGCCGGACCGAAGGGACTAGCGGGGGGATATAGCACAGATACGCAGTATTTT.

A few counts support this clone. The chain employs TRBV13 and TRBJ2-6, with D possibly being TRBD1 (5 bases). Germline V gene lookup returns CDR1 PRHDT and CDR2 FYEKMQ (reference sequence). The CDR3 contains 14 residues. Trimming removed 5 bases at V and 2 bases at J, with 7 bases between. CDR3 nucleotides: TGTGCCAGCAGCATCAGGGCTGGGGCCAACGTCCTGACTTTC. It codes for CASSIRAGANVLTF.